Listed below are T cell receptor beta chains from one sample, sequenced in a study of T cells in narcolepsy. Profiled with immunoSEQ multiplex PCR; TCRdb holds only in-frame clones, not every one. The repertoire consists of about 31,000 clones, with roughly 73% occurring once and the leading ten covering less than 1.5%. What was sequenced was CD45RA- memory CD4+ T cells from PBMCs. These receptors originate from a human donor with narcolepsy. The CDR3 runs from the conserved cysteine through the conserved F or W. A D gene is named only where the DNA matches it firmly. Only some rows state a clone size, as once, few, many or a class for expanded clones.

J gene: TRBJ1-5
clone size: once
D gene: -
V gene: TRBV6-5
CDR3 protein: CASSYSQGAQPQHF
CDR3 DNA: TGTGCCAGCAGTTACAGCCAGGGCGCTCAGCCCCAGCATTTT

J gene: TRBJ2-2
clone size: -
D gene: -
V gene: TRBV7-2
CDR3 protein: CASSLEMAGELFF
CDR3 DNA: TGTGCCAGCAGCTTAGAGATGGCCGGGGAGCTGTTTTTT

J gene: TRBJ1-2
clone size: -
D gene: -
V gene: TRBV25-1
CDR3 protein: CASSATRRADFYGYTF
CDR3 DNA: TGTGCCAGCAGCGCAACCCGGAGGGCGGACTTTTATGGCTACACCTTC

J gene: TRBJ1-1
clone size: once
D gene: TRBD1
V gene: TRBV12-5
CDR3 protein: CASGPTKTGRRKTEAFF
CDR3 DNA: TGTGCTAGCGGCCCCACGAAGACAGGGAGGAGGAAAACTGAAGCTTTCTTT

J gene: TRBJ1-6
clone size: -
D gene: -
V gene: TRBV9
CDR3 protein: CASSAAGRGNSPLHF
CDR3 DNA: TGTGCCAGCAGCGCGGCGGGACGGGGTAATTCACCCCTCCACTTT

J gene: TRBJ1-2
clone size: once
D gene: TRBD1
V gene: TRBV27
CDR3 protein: CASSSMTGLEYGYTF
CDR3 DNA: TGTGCCAGCAGTTCAATGACAGGGTTGGAGTATGGCTACACCTTC

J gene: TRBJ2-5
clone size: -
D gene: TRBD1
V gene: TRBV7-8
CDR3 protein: CASSSYRDRVTRETQYF
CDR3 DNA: TGTGCCAGCAGCTCCTACCGGGACAGGGTTACGAGGGAGACCCAGTACTTC

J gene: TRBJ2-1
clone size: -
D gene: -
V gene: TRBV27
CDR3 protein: CASSQMGLSLVGSYNEQFF
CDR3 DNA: TGTGCCAGCAGTCAAATGGGACTCTCTCTGGTGGGCTCCTACAATGAGCAGTTCTTC

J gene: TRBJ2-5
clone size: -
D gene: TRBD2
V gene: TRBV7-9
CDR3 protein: CASRPPLRGGETQYF
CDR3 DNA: TGTGCCAGCAGACCGCCCTTGCGGGGAGGGGAGACCCAGTACTTC

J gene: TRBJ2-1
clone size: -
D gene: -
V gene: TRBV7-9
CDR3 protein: CASSPGPASSYNEQFF
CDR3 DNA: TGTGCCAGCAGCCCGGGACCAGCGAGCTCCTACAATGAGCAGTTCTTC

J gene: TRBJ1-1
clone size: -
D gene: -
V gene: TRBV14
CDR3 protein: CASSHGLNTEAFF
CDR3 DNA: TGTGCCAGCAGTCACGGTTTGAACACTGAAGCTTTCTTT

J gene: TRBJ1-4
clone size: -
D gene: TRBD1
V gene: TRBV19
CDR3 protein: CASFGQGAQANEKLFF
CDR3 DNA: TGTGCCAGCTTCGGACAGGGGGCGCAGGCTAATGAAAAACTGTTTTTT

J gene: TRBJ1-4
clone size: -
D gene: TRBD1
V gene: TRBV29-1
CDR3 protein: CSVDGQANEKLFF
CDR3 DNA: TGCAGCGTTGACGGACAGGCTAATGAAAAACTGTTTTTT

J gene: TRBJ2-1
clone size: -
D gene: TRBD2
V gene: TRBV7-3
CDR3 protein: CASSQSGTGSEQFF
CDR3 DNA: TGTGCCAGCAGTCAGAGCGGGACGGGCAGTGAGCAGTTCTTC

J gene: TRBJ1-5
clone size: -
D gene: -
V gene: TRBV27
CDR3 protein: CASSSTRGQPQHF
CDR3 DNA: TGTGCCAGCAGTTCCACCAGAGGGCAGCCCCAGCATTTT

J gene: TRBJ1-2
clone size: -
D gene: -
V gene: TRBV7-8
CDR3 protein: CASSSFLGHNYGYTF
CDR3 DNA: TGTGCCAGCAGCTCCTTTTTGGGACATAACTATGGCTACACCTTC

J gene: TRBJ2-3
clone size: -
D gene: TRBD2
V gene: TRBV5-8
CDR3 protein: CASSRGTSGNADTQYF
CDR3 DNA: TGTGCCAGCAGCCGTGGGACTAGCGGGAACGCAGATACGCAGTATTTT

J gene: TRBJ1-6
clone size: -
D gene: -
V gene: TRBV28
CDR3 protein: CASSSRNSPLHF
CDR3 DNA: TGTGCCAGCAGCTCCAGGAATTCACCCCTCCACTTT

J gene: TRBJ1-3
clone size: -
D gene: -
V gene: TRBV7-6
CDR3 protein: CASSLGQGRLSSGNTIYF
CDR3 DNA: TGTGCCAGCAGCTTAGGCCAGGGACGCCTAAGCTCTGGAAACACCATATATTTT

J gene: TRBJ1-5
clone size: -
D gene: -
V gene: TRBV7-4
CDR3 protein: CASSLAGMVQPQHF
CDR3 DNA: TGTGCCAGCAGCCTTGCAGGGATGGTTCAGCCCCAGCATTTT

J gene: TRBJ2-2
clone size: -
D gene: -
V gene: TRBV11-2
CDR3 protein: CASSSQGAGELFF
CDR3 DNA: TGTGCCAGCAGCTCCCAGGGTGCCGGGGAGCTGTTTTTT

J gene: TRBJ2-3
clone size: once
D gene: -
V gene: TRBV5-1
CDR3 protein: CASTPGTPTDTQYF
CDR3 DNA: TGCGCCAGCACCCCTGGGACCCCCACAGATACGCAGTATTTT

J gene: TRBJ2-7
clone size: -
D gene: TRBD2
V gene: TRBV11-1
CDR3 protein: CASTKAGVSHEQYF
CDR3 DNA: TGTGCCAGCACCAAAGCGGGGGTTAGCCACGAGCAGTACTTC

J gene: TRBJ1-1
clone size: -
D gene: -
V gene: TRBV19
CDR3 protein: CAPRRGNDTEAFF
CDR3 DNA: TGTGCCCCTCGGAGAGGGAATGACACTGAAGCTTTCTTT

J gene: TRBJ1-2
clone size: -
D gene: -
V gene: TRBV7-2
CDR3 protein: CASSLAGKGGYGYTF
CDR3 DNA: TGTGCCAGCAGCTTAGCGGGAAAGGGAGGCTATGGCTACACCTTC

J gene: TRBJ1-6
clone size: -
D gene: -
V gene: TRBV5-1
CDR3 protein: CATGSSYNSPLHF
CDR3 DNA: TGCGCCACCGGGAGCTCCTATAATTCACCCCTCCACTTT

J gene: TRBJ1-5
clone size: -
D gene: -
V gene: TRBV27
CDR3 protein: CASSNGTANQPQHF
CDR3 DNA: TGTGCCAGCAGCAACGGGACGGCCAATCAGCCCCAGCATTTT

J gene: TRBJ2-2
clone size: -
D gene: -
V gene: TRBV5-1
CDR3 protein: CASSSMGGTTNTGELFF
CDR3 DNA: TGCGCCAGCAGCTCCATGGGGGGGACAACGAACACCGGGGAGCTGTTTTTT

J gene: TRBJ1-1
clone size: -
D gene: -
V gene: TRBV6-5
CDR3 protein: CASSYLGTPNTEAFF
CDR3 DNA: TGTGCCAGCAGTTACTTGGGGACACCGAACACTGAAGCTTTCTTT

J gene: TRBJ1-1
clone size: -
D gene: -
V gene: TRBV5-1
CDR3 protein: CASSLAGRKNTEAFF
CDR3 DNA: TGCGCCAGCAGCTTGGCCGGCAGGAAAAACACTGAAGCTTTCTTT